The 23 T cell receptor beta chains below come from one sample, sequenced in a study of molecular identifiers for immune sequencing clone quantification (dated by TCRdb to 2017 to 2018). Library method: PCR. Sequencing instrument: NextSeq 500. TCRdb handled the public reads itself, with Q25 trimming in fastp and clone calling in MiXCR, and kept productive beta chains. When rows share a CDR3 protein, they turn into one entry using the most common DNA and genes. The sample includes some 580,000 distinct CDR3 sequences, with 25% observed a single time. Jointly, the top ten make up about 0.84% of the sample. The sample comprised naive CD8+ T cells from blood, with Jurkat cell RNA spiked in. Reading the label with the study, this specimen's cell subset or site is: FACS-sorted CD8+CD4-CCR7+CD45RA+ naive T cells. Receptors were obtained from a human donor in good health. Some libraries in this study had Jurkat cell RNA spiked in.

A single count supports this clonotype. The chain recombines TRBV3-2 with TRBJ1-1. TRBV3-2 is recorded as a pseudogene. CDR3 length equals 14 residues. The CDR3 region is CASSQQGPGTEAFF. In DNA form, the CDR3 reads TGTGCCAGCAGCCAACAGGGCCCGGGCACTGAAGCTTTCTTT.

The CDR3 region is CSAKIKPLGTGELFF. CDR3 sequence (DNA): TGCAGTGCTAAGATAAAGCCGTTGGGGACCGGGGAGCTGTTTTTT. The chain couples TRBV20-1 to TRBJ2-2; D uncertain. The germline V gene encodes CDR1 DFQATT and CDR2 SNEGSKA (reference sequence). Trimming took off 4 bases at V and 5 bases at J, with 17 bases between the two ends. The CDR3 covers 15 residues.

Note on this clonotype: Germline and junction disagree at one end, which may indicate a read error. The V call is TRBV9, the J call TRBJ2-3; D possibly corresponds to TRBD2 (6 bases). Germline-derived CDR1 and CDR2 are SGDLS and YYNGEE. The CDR3 sequence is 11 residues long. CDR3 amino acids: CASSAGGDPCF. CDR3 bases: TGTGCCAGCAGCGCCGGGGGAGACCCTTGTTTT.

This clonotype showed up just a few times. The rearrangement links TRBV4-1 to TRBJ2-5, with D tentatively TRBD1 (6 bases). From germline, CDR1 is MGHRA and CDR2 YSYEKL. The CDR3 spans 19 residues. With 4 bases removed from V and 0 bases from J, the gap between germline ends came to 24 bases. The CDR3: CASSRTALTGYTYQETQYF. The CDR3 DNA follows: TGCGCCAGCAGCCGGACAGCATTAACTGGGTACACCTACCAAGAGACCCAGTACTTC.

The chain couples TRBV12-3 or TRBV12-4 to TRBJ2-1, with D perhaps matching TRBD1 (5 bases). This CDR3 contains 14 residues. Between the trimmed V and J ends, which lost 3 bases and 10 bases, there was a span of 16 bases. The chain's CDR3 is CASSLSYRSYEQFF. The CDR3 nucleotides read TGTGCCAGCAGTTTGTCGTACAGGTCCTACGAGCAGTTCTTC.

CDR3 DNA sequence: TGTGCCAGCAGTTTCACGGGGCCTGGGGCCAACGTCCTGACTTTC. Its protein product is CASSFTGPGANVLTF. The V gene is TRBV28, the J gene TRBJ2-6; D is perhaps TRBD1 or TRBD2 (5 bases each). With 3 bases removed from V and 2 bases from J, the gap between germline ends came to 8 bases. The CDR3 loop spans 15 amino acids. Looked up from germline, CDR1 is MDHEN and CDR2 is SYDVKM.

This clonotype was counted at least ten times. This chain connects TRBV2 to TRBJ1-6; D is unclear. The V end was cut by 6 bases, the J end by 5 bases, with 14 bases between. The CDR3 runs 15 residues. Germline V gives CDR1 SNHLY, CDR2 FYNNEI. The CDR3 spells CASRGNLGNNSPLHF. DNA for the CDR3: TGTGCCAGCAGGGGAAACCTAGGGAATAATTCACCCCTCCACTTT.

This clonotype was seen only a few times. The chain combines TRBV7-9 with TRBJ1-2, with 10 bases lining up with TRBD1. There are 16 residues in the CDR3. Germline V gene lookup returns CDR1 SEHNR and CDR2 FQNEAQ (reference sequence). Trimming took 4 bases from V and 0 from J; bases not matched to a gene: 5. CDR3 DNA sequence: TGTGCCAGCAGCTCCGGACAGGGGGTGACTAACTATGGCTACACCTTC. This sequence encodes CASSSGQGVTNYGYTF.

This clonotype was seen at least ten times. V gene TRBV2 combines with J gene TRBJ2-3; 10 bases match TRBD2. CDR3 length: 15 amino acids. The V and J ends lost 5 bases and 5 bases, in that order; junction bases with no gene match: 7. Germline V gene sequence: CDR1 SNHLY, CDR2 FYNNEI. The CDR3 sequence: CASSSGGAIVDTQYF. The CDR3, as DNA: TGTGCCAGCAGTAGCGGGGGGGCCATCGTAGATACGCAGTATTTT.

The sample holds many counts of this clonotype. The V call is TRBV15, the J call TRBJ2-3, with TRBD2 identical over 11 bases. Germline V CDR1 and CDR2: LNHNV, YYDKDF (reference sequence). V was pared by 3 bases and J by 4 bases, with 3 bases of the junction left unmatched. This CDR3 is 15 amino acids long. The CDR3 reads CATSRGLADADTQYF. In DNA form, the CDR3 reads TGTGCCACCAGCAGGGGACTAGCGGACGCAGATACGCAGTATTTT.

This clonotype showed up many times. The genes are TRBV20-1 and TRBJ2-6; TRBD1 is a possible D gene (5 bases). V was cut by 0 bases and J by 0 bases, with 27 bases left in between. CDR1 and CDR2 (germline): DFQATT, SNEGSKA (reference sequence). This CDR3 has 22 residues. For the CDR3, the DNA is TGCAGTGCTAGAGATCCTAACACAGGTGGTCAGAGGTCGTCCTCTGGGGCCAACGTCCTGACTTTC. It yields the protein CSARDPNTGGQRSSSGANVLTF.

This chain links TRBV4-3 with TRBJ2-1; TRBD2 aligns across 7 bases. The junction had 3 bases not matched to a gene; V was cut back by 1 base and J by 3 bases. Germline CDR1 and CDR2: LGHNA and YSLEER. This CDR3 is 15 amino acids long. This chain's CDR3 is CASSQGRGNYNEQFF. The CDR3 bases are TGCGCCAGCAGCCAAGGGCGGGGGAACTACAATGAGCAGTTCTTC.

This clonotype was seen only a few times. The V and J genes are TRBV7-9 and TRBJ2-7, with a weak D call TRBD1 (5 bases). Trimming removed 5 bases from V and 3 bases from J, with 17 bases in between. CDR1 and CDR2 from the germline V gene are SEHNR and FQNEAQ (reference sequence). CDR3 length: 15 residues. CDR3 bases: TGTGCCAGCAGCCCTAACCAAGACAGTCTCTACGAGCAGTACTTC. Its translation is CASSPNQDSLYEQYF.

There are many counts of this clonotype. The V gene is TRBV6-2 or TRBV6-3, the J gene TRBJ2-7; tentatively, D is TRBD2 (5 bases). V lost 3 bases and J lost 3, with 12 bases in between. Germline V gene sequence: CDR1 MNHEY, CDR2 SVGEGT. The CDR3 runs to 14 residues. This chain's CDR3 is CASSYSAPLYEQYF. The DNA of the CDR3 is TGTGCCAGCAGTTATAGCGCGCCACTCTACGAGCAGTACTTC.

The V gene is TRBV27, the J gene TRBJ2-2; perhaps TRBD2 as D (5 bases). V was shortened by 3 bases and J by 6 bases, with 11 bases between the two germline ends. Looked up from germline, CDR1 is MNHEY and CDR2 is SMNVEV (reference sequence). CDR3 length equals 14 residues. This CDR3 is CASSFLEEAGELFF. Written as DNA, the CDR3 is TGTGCCAGCAGTTTCTTGGAGGAAGCCGGGGAGCTGTTTTTT.

Remarks on this clonotype: Relative to the germline gene, one junction end is altered; a read error may explain this. The V and J genes are TRBV27 and TRBJ1-1, with D possibly matching TRBD1 (5 bases). The CDR3 runs to 13 residues. Germline assignment: CDR1 MNHEY and CDR2 SMNVEV (reference sequence). CDR3: CVSSLAGGTEAFF. DNA of the CDR3: TGTGTCAGCAGTTTAGCGGGGGGCACTGAAGCTTTCTTT.

The sample holds a few counts of this clonotype. The chain employs TRBV27 and TRBJ1-6; TRBD1 agrees at 8 bases. Germline V gene data show CDR1 as MNHEY and CDR2 as SMNVEV (reference sequence). The CDR3 is 18 residues long. J was trimmed by 4 bases and V by 2 bases; bases with no gene match: 10. CDR3 amino acids: CASSLRNPGQEYNSPLHF. Here the CDR3 DNA reads TGTGCCAGCAGTTTACGGAATCCGGGACAGGAGTATAATTCACCCCTCCACTTT.

Ten or more counts support this clonotype. V gene TRBV30 combines with J gene TRBJ2-7; 9 bases map to TRBD2. The CDR3 runs to 11 residues. The trim removed 5 bases at V and 12 bases at J, leaving 8 bases unmatched. Germline V gene lookup returns CDR1 GTSNPN and CDR2 SVGIG (reference sequence). CDR3 in DNA: TGTGCCTGGGACTCCGGGACTAGCTGGTACTTC. Translation gives CAWDSGTSWYF. Full variable domain (remainder filled in from reference TRBV30 and TRBJ2-7): SQTIHQWPATLVQPVGSPLSLECTVEGTSNPNLYWYRQAAGRGLQLLFYSVGIGQISSEVPQNLSASRPQDRQFILSSKKLLLSDSGFYLCAWDSGTSWYFGPGTRLTVT.

This sequence joins TRBV30 and TRBJ2-3; 10 bases are shared with TRBD2. J gave up 3 bases and V 2 bases, and 11 bases lay outside the gene matches. Germline V lookup: CDR1 GTSNPN, CDR2 SVGIG (reference sequence). This CDR3 is 17 amino acids long. The CDR3 here is CAWSLISGGPGTDTQYF. The CDR3 region has the DNA TGTGCCTGGAGTCTGATTAGCGGGGGGCCCGGGACAGATACGCAGTATTTT.

This clonotype turned up a few times. V is TRBV9 and J is TRBJ2-3, with TRBD2 as a possible D gene (6 bases). The CDR3 runs to 16 residues. CDR1 is SGDLS and CDR2 is YYNGEE in the germline V gene. V lost 0 bases, J lost 6 bases, and 17 bases lay in between. The CDR3 coding sequence is TGTGCCAGCAGCGTAGCTTCGCGGGGAGATCTCGATACGCAGTATTTT. Translated: CASSVASRGDLDTQYF. Filled out from reference TRBV9 and TRBJ2-3, the complete variable domain reads DSGVTQTPKHLITATGQRVTLRCSPRSGDLSVYWYQQSLDQGLQFLIQYYNGEERAKGNILERFSAQQFPDLHSELNLSSLELGDSALYFCASSVASRGDLDTQYFGPGTRLTVL.

Comments on this clonotype: This may arise from a read error, as a much more abundant clone is one base away. The rearrangement links TRBV25-1 to TRBJ2-4; maybe TRBD2 (5 bases). With 3 bases removed from V and 0 bases from J, the gap between germline ends came to 12 bases. Germline assignment: CDR1 MGHDK and CDR2 SYGVNS. The length of the CDR3 is 16 residues. CDR3 protein: CASSEPDGLAKNIQYF. CDR3 DNA sequence: TGTGCCAGCAGTGAGCCCGACGGACTAGCCAAAAACATTCAGTACTTC. The full variable domain, rest sourced from reference TRBV25-1 and TRBJ2-4, is EADIYQTPRYLVIGTGKKITLECSQTMGHDKMYWYQQDPGMELHLIHYSYGVNSTEKGDLSSESTVSRIRTEHFPLTLESARPSHTSQYLCASSEPDGLAKNIQYFGAGTRLSVL.

The J gene is TRBJ1-2, the V gene TRBV12-3 or TRBV12-4; 7 bases map to TRBD1. The CDR3 extends over 16 amino acids. V lost 6 bases and J lost 1; bases outside the gene matches: 11. Written as DNA, the CDR3 is TGTGCCAGCAGCCCAAGCGGACAGGAACATAACTATGGCTACACCTTC. Protein product: CASSPSGQEHNYGYTF.

The chain joins TRBV6-5 to TRBJ1-2; 8 bases line up with TRBD1. After removal of 1 base from V and 4 bases from J, the junction contained 5 bases not matched to a gene. CDR1 is MNHEY and CDR2 is SVGAGI in the germline V gene. This CDR3 has 15 amino acids. CDR3: CASSYLDRVSYGYTF. The CDR3 DNA reads as TGTGCCAGCAGTTACTTGGACAGGGTCTCCTATGGCTACACCTTC.